This entry lists 6 T cell receptor beta chains sequenced from one sample in a study of human T cells and chemical hapten exposure. TCRdb re-called the RACE reads with MiXCR, one entry per CDR3 protein. Here the sample spans 300,000 to 450,000 distinct CDR3 sequences, 4.5% to 6% being singletons. Documented time point: pre-sensitization, week 0. Treatment meaning: therapeutic diphenylcyclopropenone sensitization with weekly scalp DPC. Sequenced here: whole blood, sampled in connection with sensitization to the hapten diphenylcyclopropenone (DPC). Every receptor here comes from a woman aged 45-59 years with alopecia areata. Some clones in this sample may be carry-over from other donors' samples.

This clonotype was counted ten times or more. This chain links TRBV20-1 with TRBJ1-5; weak D call: TRBD1 (5 bases). This CDR3 is 15 amino acids long. From germline, CDR1 is DFQATT and CDR2 SNEGSKA (reference sequence). Trimming took off 7 bases at V and 4 bases at J, with 20 bases between the two ends. This CDR3 is CSVPQGMGRNQPQHF. CDR3 DNA: TGCAGTGTTCCCCAGGGCATGGGGCGAAATCAGCCCCAGCATTTT.

The V gene is TRBV2, the J gene TRBJ2-1; 12 bases line up with TRBD2. CDR3 length: 17 residues. Trimming took 7 bases from V and 13 from J; bases not matched to a gene: 20. Germline V lookup: CDR1 SNHLY, CDR2 FYNNEI. The CDR3 reads CASIRGLAGYLSSSQFF. The DNA of the CDR3 is TGTGCCAGCATTCGAGGACTAGCGGGATATTTAAGCTCATCACAGTTCTTC.

This clonotype was picked up many times. The J gene is TRBJ2-2, the V gene TRBV5-1, with D uncertain. V dropped 0 bases and J dropped 4 bases, with 7 bases sitting between them. CDR3 length: 14 amino acids. Germline CDR1 is SGHRS and CDR2 is YFSETQ. CDR3 coding DNA: TGCGCCAGCAGCTTGGCCTCAGGCACCGGGGAGCTGTTTTTT. It is translated as CASSLASGTGELFF.

This clonotype has a handful of counts. The chain links TRBV6-6 to TRBJ1-5, with 12 bases aligning to TRBD1. The germline V gene has CDR1 MNHNY and CDR2 SVGAGI (reference sequence). The CDR3 is made up of 16 amino acids. V was clipped by 2 bases and J by 2 bases; unmatched bases: 1. The CDR3 DNA follows: TGTGCCAGCAGTTACGGGACAGGGGGCGGCAATCAGCCCCAGCATTTT. It specifies CASSYGTGGGNQPQHF.

Ten or more counts support this clonotype. This sequence joins TRBV13 and TRBJ2-3, with 7 bases that match TRBD2. The CDR3 runs 17 residues. CDR1 and CDR2 (germline): PRHDT, FYEKMQ (reference sequence). Germline trimming cut 5 bases from V and 0 bases from J; bases unmatched to any gene: 11. The CDR3 bases are TGTGCCAGCAGCGGGATGGGGGGGACTTCTAGCACAGATACGCAGTATTTT. It specifies CASSGMGGTSSTDTQYF.

This clonotype was counted many times. The chain has TRBV7-2 and TRBJ1-3; D not certain. This CDR3 spans 14 amino acids. Deletions cut 1 base from V and 3 bases from J, with 7 bases between. Germline V lookup: CDR1 SGHTA, CDR2 FQGNSA. In nucleotides, the CDR3 is TGTGCCAGCAGCTTAGGGGCAGTTGGAAACACCATATATTTT. It codes for CASSLGAVGNTIYF.